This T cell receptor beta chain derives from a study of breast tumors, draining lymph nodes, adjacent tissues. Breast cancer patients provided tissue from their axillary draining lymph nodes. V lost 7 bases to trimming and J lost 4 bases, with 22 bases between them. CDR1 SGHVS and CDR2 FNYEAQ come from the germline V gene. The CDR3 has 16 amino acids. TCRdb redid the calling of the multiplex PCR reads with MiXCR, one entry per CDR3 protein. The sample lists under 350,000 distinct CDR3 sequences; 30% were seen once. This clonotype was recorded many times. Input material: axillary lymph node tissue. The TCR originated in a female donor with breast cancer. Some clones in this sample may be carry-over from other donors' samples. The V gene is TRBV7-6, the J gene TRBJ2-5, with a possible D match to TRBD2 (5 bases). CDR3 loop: CASTRDRRLVRETQYF. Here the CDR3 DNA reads TGTGCCAGCACCCGCGATCGGAGGCTTGTACGAGAGACCCAGTACTTC.